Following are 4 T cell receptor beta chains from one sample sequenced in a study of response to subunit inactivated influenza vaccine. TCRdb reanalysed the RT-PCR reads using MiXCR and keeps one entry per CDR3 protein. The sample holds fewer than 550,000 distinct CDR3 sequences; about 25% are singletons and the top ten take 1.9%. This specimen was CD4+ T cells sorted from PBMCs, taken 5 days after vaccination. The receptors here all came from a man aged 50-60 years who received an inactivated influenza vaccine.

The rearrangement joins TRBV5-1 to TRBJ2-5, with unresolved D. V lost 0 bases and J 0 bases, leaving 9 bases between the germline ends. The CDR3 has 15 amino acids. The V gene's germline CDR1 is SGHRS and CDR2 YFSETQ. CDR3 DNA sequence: TGCGCCAGCAGCTTGGCGTTGTGGGACCAAGAGACCCAGTACTTC. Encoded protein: CASSLALWDQETQYF. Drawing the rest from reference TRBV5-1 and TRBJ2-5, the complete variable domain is KAGVTQTPRYLIKTRGQQVTLSCSPISGHRSVSWYQQTPGQGLQFLFEYFSETQRNKGNFPGRFSGRQFSNSRSEMNVSTLELGDSALYLCASSLALWDQETQYFGPGTRLLVL.

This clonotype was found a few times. For the CDR3, the DNA is TGTGCCAGCAGCCTGTGGGGGAAACATGGCTACACCTTC. It codes for CASSLWGKHGYTF. V is TRBV12-3 or TRBV12-4 and J is TRBJ1-2, with D maybe TRBD1 (5 bases). The CDR3 spans 13 residues. V lost 6 bases to trimming and J lost 6 bases, with 14 bases between them.

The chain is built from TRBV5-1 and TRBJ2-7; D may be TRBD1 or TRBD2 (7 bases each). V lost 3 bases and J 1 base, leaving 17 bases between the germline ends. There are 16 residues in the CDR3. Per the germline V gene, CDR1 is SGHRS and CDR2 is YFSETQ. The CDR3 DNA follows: TGCGCCAGCAGCTGGGGGGGACAGAAGGTATCCTACGAGCAGTACTTC. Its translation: CASSWGGQKVSYEQYF.

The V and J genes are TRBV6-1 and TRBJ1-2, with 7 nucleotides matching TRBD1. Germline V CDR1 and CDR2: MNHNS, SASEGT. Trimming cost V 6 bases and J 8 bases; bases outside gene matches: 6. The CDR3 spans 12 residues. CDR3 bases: TGTGCCAGCAGACGGGACAGCTTAGGCTACACCTTC. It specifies CASRRDSLGYTF.